The following is a T cell receptor (beta chain) sequence with its context. The antigen is unknown. This sample was taken from a study of graft-versus-host responses after intestinal transplantation. Overall study: Isolated intestinal, liver-intestinal, or multivisceral transplants were what recipients had.

Assay: immunoSEQ multiplex PCR; the TCRdb copy retains only in-frame clones and omits some. The data contain around 88,000 clones, 75% to 90% of them singletons. The study, taken as a whole, reports: Detection of GvH clones occurred in recipient marrow, and some had their first appearance in ileum or blood. Peak circulating GvH clone levels tracked with early post-transplant HvG declines.

Per germline, CDR1 SGDLS and CDR2 YYNGEE. The length of the CDR3 is 14 residues. The input for sequencing was unstimulated CD8+ T cells sorted from spleen or lymph node cells, taken before intestinal transplant. J is TRBJ2-5 and V is TRBV9; D is ambiguous. TRBJ2-7 explains the end of the DNA better; the J call may be wrong. The clonotype comes from a human donor who received an intestinal transplant. The CDR3 bases are TGTGCCAGCAGCGTTGGCGGTCCATCCCACGAGCAGTACTTC. This translates into CASSVGGPSHEQYF.